Described below is a single T cell receptor beta chain sequence and its context. The target of this receptor is not known. Per-nucleotide qualities are absent, and no much larger clonotype sits a single base away. Around 2 micrograms of genomic DNA were extracted from cryopreserved PBMCs for TCR beta library preparation. High-throughput TCR beta sequencing was performed on longitudinal blood samples from CLL patients receiving ibrutinib monotherapy. The patients took part in an open-label, single-center phase 2 trial of ibrutinib monotherapy. These data come from a study of cytotoxic CD8 clonotypes in ibrutinib-treated CLL (dated by TCRdb to 2020 to 2023). In the study overall: The cohort included around 15 treatment-naive and under 13 relapsed/refractory patients; approximately 17 were IGHV unmutated. Longitudinal samples were available for 26 of the 86 trial participants. An average of around 250,000 productive templates and tens of thousands of productive rearrangements was obtained per sample. Every remission and progressive disease sample was obtained while ibrutinib was still being received by the patients. Cryopreserved peripheral blood mononuclear cells were collected at three points: before therapy, at response, and at either sustained remission or disease progression. Response samples were obtained after a median of 12 months of treatment, with a range of roughly 6 to 36 months. Partial responses were observed in around 25 patients and complete responses in 2; after a median follow-up of around 64 months, remission was maintained in approximately 14 patients and progression was observed in some twelve. What the study reported, not specific to this receptor: An increase in clonality was observed at ibrutinib response, with clonality remaining stable during sustained remission and falling back toward baseline at progression. Public clonotypes were rare and either shrank or stayed stable during treatment, and the rise in clonality at ibrutinib response reflected expansion of private clonotypes. Sampling times were not matched between sustained-remission and progressing patients, and lymph node repertoires were not studied. Baseline clonality was found to be higher than that of age-matched healthy donors and was strongly correlated with circulating CD8+ T-cell counts.

On a MiSeq, deep resolution sequencing aimed for a depth between 1 in 1 million and 1 in 200,000 T cells, with each clonotype covered 10x on average. TCR beta libraries were generated with the immunoSEQ hsTCRB Kit. As for the original processing: The data were analyzed with ImmunoSEQ Analyzer and ImmunoSEQ Data Assistant, and V, D and J gene assignments followed IMGT definitions. Clonality, which ranges from 0 to 1, was calculated by subtracting the normalized Shannon entropy of productive rearrangement frequencies from one. Only overrepresented clonotypes making up at least 0.05% of the repertoire of each patient were included in the public clonotype analysis. About twelve repertoires from age-matched healthy donors, obtained from immuneACCESS, served as clonality controls. This immuneACCESS table, as held by TCRdb, lists in-frame sequences with V and J called but not all clones. Of the missing ones, under half trace to an unresolved V gene in checked studies; the others have no known cause. V, J and clone size reflect that table, while D and trimming were determined from the DNA. This sample gives fewer than 400,000 clones in total; 67% of them show up just once. The ten biggest clones cover 5% to 6.5% of the sample.

After removal of 7 bases from V and 7 bases from J, the junction retains 7 bases not matched to a gene. The germline V gene (reference sequence) gives CDR1 as MNHNY and CDR2 as SVGAGI. The CDR3 covers 15 residues, taking in both the cysteine and the phenylalanine. Only CDR3 DNA remains: 45 bases, in frame from the first base. This receptor chain uses TRBV6-6 and TRBJ2-2; 12 nucleotides in the junction match TRBD2. Sequencing used PBMCs, obtained after 36 months of ibrutinib treatment. The clonotype comes from a human donor with chronic lymphocytic leukemia. The DNA sequence is TGTGCCAGCACCCCGGGACTAGCGGGTATCGGGGAGCTGTTTTTT. It specifies CASTPGLAGIGELFF.